This T cell receptor beta chain was captured by sequencing in a study of regulatory T cells in long-lasting Graves disease. Broader study findings: Accuracy was perhaps lowered by the small sample size.

Combining iRepertoire HTBI primers with Arm-PCR of CDR3 regions, the authors built TCR beta libraries. TCRdb independently ran MiXCR on the multiplex PCR reads; one entry per CDR3 protein. Of a few hundred thousand distinct CDR3 sequences in the sample, 12% were seen once. Described time point: newly diagnosed GD, antithyroid drugs for less than 3 months. With RNA extracted from PBMCs as input, the TCR library was made. Concerning this clonotype: The antigen is unknown.

This sample was also put to use in a study of T cells in Graves' hyperthyroidism and ophthalmopathy. From that report: Patients having uncontrolled infection, another autoimmune disease, pregnancy or lactation were not included. Most expanded thyroid clonotypes above 0.001 recurred in blood.

The clonotype originates from a woman aged 18 to 35 with Graves disease. Sequencing used peripheral blood mononuclear cells (PBMCs), obtained at new diagnosis, from a patient treated with antithyroid drugs.

The CDR3 spells CASSQDRTSNEQFF. The CDR3 nucleotides read TGCGCCAGCAGCCAAGATAGGACTAGCAATGAGCAGTTCTTC. The genes are TRBV4-3 and TRBJ2-1; TRBD2 matches 7 bases. V dropped 0 bases and J dropped 6; count of bases not matched to a gene: 2. The CDR3 runs to 14 residues. Germline lookup yields CDR1 LGHNA and CDR2 YSLEER.